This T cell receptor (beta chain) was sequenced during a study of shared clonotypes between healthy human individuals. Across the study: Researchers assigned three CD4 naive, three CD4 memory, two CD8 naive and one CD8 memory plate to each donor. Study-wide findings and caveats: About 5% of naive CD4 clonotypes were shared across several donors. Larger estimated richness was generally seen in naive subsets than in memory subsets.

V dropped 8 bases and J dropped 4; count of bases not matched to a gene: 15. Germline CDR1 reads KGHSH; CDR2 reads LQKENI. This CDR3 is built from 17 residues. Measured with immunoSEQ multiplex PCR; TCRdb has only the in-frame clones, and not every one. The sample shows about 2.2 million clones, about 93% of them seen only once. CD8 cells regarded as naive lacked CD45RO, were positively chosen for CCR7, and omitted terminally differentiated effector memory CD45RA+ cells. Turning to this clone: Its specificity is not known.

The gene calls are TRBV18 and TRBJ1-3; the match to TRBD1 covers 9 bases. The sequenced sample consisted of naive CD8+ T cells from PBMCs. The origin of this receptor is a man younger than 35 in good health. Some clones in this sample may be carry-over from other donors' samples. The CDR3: CASRKAGDRVAGNTIYF. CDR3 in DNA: TGTGCCAGCCGGAAAGCGGGGGACAGGGTCGCGGGAAACACCATATATTTT.